What follows are 7 T cell receptor beta chains derived from one specimen sequenced in a study of T-cell reconstitution after alpha-beta-depleted transplantation in children. Preparation of the TCRbeta library used unique molecular identifiers. TCRdb ran MiXCR on the PCR reads and lists one entry per CDR3 protein. The repertoire holds some 390,000 distinct CDR3 sequences, with about a fifth as singletons. Specimen: PBMCs from the stem cell graft donor, collected from the stem cell graft. The source is a human donor who donated a stem cell graft to a child with acute myeloid leukemia.

The rearrangement uses TRBV6-5 and TRBJ2-3; TRBD2 matches at 10 bases. The J segment lost 1 base and the V segment lost 6 bases, leaving 4 bases of the junction unmatched. Germline loops: CDR1 MNHEY, CDR2 SVGAGI. This CDR3 region has 15 residues. CDR3 protein: CASRAGLAGTDTQYF. For the CDR3, the DNA is TGTGCCAGCAGGGCCGGACTAGCGGGCACAGATACGCAGTATTTT.

The J gene is TRBJ2-6, the V gene TRBV24-1; TRBD1 might be the D (5 bases). The CDR3 is 21 amino acids. The germline V gene encodes CDR1 KGHDR and CDR2 SFDVKD. Here the CDR3 DNA reads TGTGGGGCCAGTGATTTGTCCCTGGGGCAGGGAAGGCGATCTGGGGCCAACGTCCTGACTTTC. This codes for CGASDLSLGQGRRSGANVLTF.

This clonotype was recorded a few times. The chain recombines TRBV5-1 with TRBJ2-1, with D hard to call. The CDR3 runs 12 residues. Germline assignment: CDR1 SGHRS and CDR2 YFSETQ. The V end lost 4 bases, the J end lost 5 bases, and 7 bases lay between the germline ends. CDR3 in amino acids: CASSADHNEQFF. The CDR3 nucleotides are TGCGCCAGCAGCGCGGACCACAATGAGCAGTTCTTC.

This chain joins TRBV5-1 and TRBJ2-7; D is perhaps TRBD1 (6 bases). Trimming removed 0 bases at V and 7 bases at J, with 17 bases between. CDR1 is SGHRS, CDR2 YFSETQ, per germline. This CDR3 region has 15 residues. The CDR3 coding sequence is TGCGCCAGCAGCTTGGTTCAGGGGACGACGGGGGAGCAGTACTTC. Translation: CASSLVQGTTGEQYF.

This clonotype was detected a few times. The chain recombines TRBV6-2 or TRBV6-3 with TRBJ1-1; TRBD1 might be the D (5 bases). V lost 4 bases and J 6 bases, leaving 12 bases between the germline ends. CDR3 size: 13 residues. Per germline, CDR1 MNHEY and CDR2 SVGEGT. CDR3 region: CASSSPDSPEAFF. The CDR3 bases are TGTGCCAGCAGTTCCCCCGACAGCCCTGAAGCTTTCTTT.

This chain connects TRBV6-1 to TRBJ2-3; D may match TRBD1 or TRBD2 (5 bases each). V lost 4 bases to trimming and J lost 3 bases, with 14 bases between them. This CDR3 spans 15 amino acids. Germline assignment: CDR1 MNHNS and CDR2 SASEGT. For the CDR3, the DNA is TGTGCCAGCAGTGGGGGGTGGCGTTATACAGATACGCAGTATTTT. This gives the protein CASSGGWRYTDTQYF.

The CDR3, as DNA: TGCAGCGTCGTGGACAGGGGCAATCAGCCCCAGCATTTT. Protein product: CSVVDRGNQPQHF. This chain connects TRBV29-1 to TRBJ1-5, with 8 bases fitting TRBD1. This CDR3 spans 13 amino acids. From germline, CDR1 is SQVTM and CDR2 ANQGSEA. V dropped 6 bases and J dropped 2; count of bases not matched to a gene: 3. The full variable domain, in which reference TRBV29-1 and TRBJ1-5 provide the parts outside the CDR3, is SAVISQKPSRDICQRGTSLTIQCQVDSQVTMMFWYRQQPGQSLTLIATANQGSEATYESGFVIDKFPISRPNLTFSTLTVSNMSPEDSSIYLCSVVDRGNQPQHFGDGTRLSIL.